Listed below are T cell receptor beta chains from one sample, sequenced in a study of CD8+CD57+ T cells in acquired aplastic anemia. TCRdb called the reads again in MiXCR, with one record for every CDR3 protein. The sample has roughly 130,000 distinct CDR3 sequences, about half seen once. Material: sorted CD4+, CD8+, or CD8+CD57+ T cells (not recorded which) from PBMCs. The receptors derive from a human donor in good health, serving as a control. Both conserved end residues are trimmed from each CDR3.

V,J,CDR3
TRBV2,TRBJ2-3,ASSTPGGSADTQY
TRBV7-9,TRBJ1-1,ASSRSGNTEAF
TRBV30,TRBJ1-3,AWRLGTAGNTIY
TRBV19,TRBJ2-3,ASSPTRVADTQY
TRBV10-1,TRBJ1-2,ASSEAGGSHYGYT
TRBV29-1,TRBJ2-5,SVEDRAYQETQY
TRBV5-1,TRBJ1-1,ASSLAGRTEAF
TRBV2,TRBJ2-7,ASSEAEGSSYEQY
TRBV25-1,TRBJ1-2,ASSRGAGYGYT
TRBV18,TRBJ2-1,ASSLERTALNYNEQF
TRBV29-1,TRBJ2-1,STGQGVHNEQF
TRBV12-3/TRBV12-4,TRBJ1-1,ASSTDRWGAEAF
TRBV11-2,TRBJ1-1,ASSLALRQPTEAF
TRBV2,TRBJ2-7,ASSPSTGIGDEQY
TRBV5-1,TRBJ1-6,ASSLQQGAGNSPLH
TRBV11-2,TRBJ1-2,ASSGGTGNYGYT
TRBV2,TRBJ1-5,ASRREHQPQH
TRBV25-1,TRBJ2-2,ASSAGSDTGELF
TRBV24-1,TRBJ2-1,ATSDSMTGGVYNEQF
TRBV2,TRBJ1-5,ASRPTGGNQPQH
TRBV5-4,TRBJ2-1,ASSFGGGMYNEQF
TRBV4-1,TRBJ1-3,ASSQEESRRSISGNTIY
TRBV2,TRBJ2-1,ASRGIADSYNEQF
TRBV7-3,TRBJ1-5,ASSYRYAPYENQPQH
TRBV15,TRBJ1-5,ATSRDGAEYSNQPQH
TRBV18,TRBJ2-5,ASSPSGGRSRETQY
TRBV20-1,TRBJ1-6,SARHRRGGYYNSPLH
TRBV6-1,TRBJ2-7,ASSKGQGDYEQY
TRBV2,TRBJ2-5,ASSPHARGLAGGQETQY
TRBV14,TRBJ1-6,ASSWTANSPLH
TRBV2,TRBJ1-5,ASRTEPDQPQH
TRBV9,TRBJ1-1,ASSVGRDDMNTEAF
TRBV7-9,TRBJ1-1,ASSPVGVNTEAF
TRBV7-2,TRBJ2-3,ASSFRGTDTQY
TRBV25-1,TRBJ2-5,ASSEWGTGVGETQY
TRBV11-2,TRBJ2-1,ASSLVGGKEQF
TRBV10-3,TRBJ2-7,AISWSGVYEQY
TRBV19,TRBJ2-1,ASTGTRSYNEQF
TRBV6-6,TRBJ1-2,ASSYSSSAGGLYGYT
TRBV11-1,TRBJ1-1,ASSPGPGVTEAF
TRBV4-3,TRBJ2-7,ASSRLGTSGSYEQY
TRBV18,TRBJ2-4,ASSPPNGAKNIQY
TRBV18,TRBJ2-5,ASSLGPIQETQY
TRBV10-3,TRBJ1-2,AISESRTELDYGYT
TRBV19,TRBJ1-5,ASSTGQGNRQPQH
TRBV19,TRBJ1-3,ATGQGPSGNIIY
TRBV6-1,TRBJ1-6,ASSTGTPNSPLH